The 3 T cell receptor beta chains reported below all come from one sample, sequenced in a study of cytomegalovirus exposure and HLA in healthy donors. PCR amplification relied on 60 Vbeta primers (plus 13 Jbeta primers). Sequencing used immunoSEQ multiplex PCR; TCRdb keeps in-frame clones, though not all of them. The data show about 170,000 clones, approximately 79% seen once. The sample was PBMCs. The receptors were sampled from a male donor in good health and CMV-seronegative.

This chain uses TRBV27 with TRBJ1-1; D call uncertain. The V and J ends lost 6 bases and 6 bases respectively, with 17 bases between them. The CDR3 spans 14 residues. The V gene's germline CDR1 is MNHEY and CDR2 SMNVEV (reference sequence). CDR3 DNA: TGTGCCAGCAGAGTCGGGGTACTCGGGTCTGAAGCTTTCTTT. Amino acids: CASRVGVLGSEAFF.

This sequence joins TRBV30 and TRBJ1-1; perhaps TRBD1 as D (6 bases). The CDR3 covers 13 residues. Per germline, CDR1 GTSNPN and CDR2 SVGIG (reference sequence). V gave up 5 bases and J gave up 5 bases, with 15 bases separating them. The CDR3 loop reads CAWDRWSKTEAFF. As DNA, the CDR3 is TGTGCCTGGGACAGGTGGTCGAAAACTGAAGCTTTCTTT.

This clone was counted between two and nine times. The chain is built from TRBV7-9 and TRBJ2-7; possible D gene TRBD1, 5 bases. Deletions cut 5 bases from V and 3 bases from J, with 14 bases between. The CDR3 runs 14 residues. From germline, CDR1 is SEHNR and CDR2 FQNEAQ (reference sequence). CDR3 sequence reads: CASSPLLQVYEQYF. CDR3 DNA: TGTGCCAGCAGCCCTCTCCTACAGGTCTACGAGCAGTACTTC.